This T cell receptor (beta chain) was found in a study of graft-versus-host responses after intestinal transplantation. Data came from immunoSEQ multiplex PCR; TCRdb stores just in-frame clones and leaves some out. Among 100,000 to 130,000 clones, roughly 89% were seen once, and the ten largest hold 0.71%. Study-wide results and caveats: Circulating GvH clone levels at their peak were associated with HvG declines (early post-transplant). Researchers found GvH clones in recipient marrow, and some showed up first in ileum or blood. Clonal ratios of graft-versus-host to host-versus-graft in allografts were high for patients exhibiting graft-donor T cell macrochimerism.

Concerning this clone: The antigen remains unidentified.

The CDR3 contains 17 residues. The germline gives CDR1 SGHRS, CDR2 YFSETQ. With 0 bases removed from V and 1 base from J, the gap between germline ends came to 15 bases. The chain links TRBV5-1 to TRBJ2-3; tentatively, D is TRBD1 (8 bases). This sample comprised unstimulated CD4+ T cells sorted from spleen or lymph node cells, obtained before transplant. The TCR originated in a human donor who was the organ donor for an intestinal transplant. Written as DNA, the CDR3 is TGCGCCAGCAGCTTGGGACTAGCAGGGGGCCGCACAGATACGCAGTATTTT. Its translation: CASSLGLAGGRTDTQYF.